Following are 21 T cell receptor beta chains from one sample sequenced in a study of T cells in Graves' hyperthyroidism and ophthalmopathy. The source material, RNA transcripts, was used to amplify TCR beta CDR3 regions. The TCR CDR3 was amplified in a first-round RT-PCR using the HTBI primer set. Using its own MiXCR run on the multiplex PCR reads, TCRdb lists one record per CDR3 protein. The table has approximately 400,000 distinct CDR3 sequences, approximately 17% seen once. Input material: blood. These receptors all come from a man aged 18 to 29 with Graves' ophthalmopathy.

Ten or more counts support this clonotype. Here the CDR3 reads CASSQAGHNQPQHF. The CDR3 bases are TGTGCCAGCAGCCAAGCAGGCCACAATCAGCCCCAGCATTTT. V gene TRBV3-1 combines with J gene TRBJ1-5; D gene ambiguous. Trimming stripped 1 base from V and 3 bases from J, with 7 bases between. This CDR3 is 14 amino acids long. The germline V gene encodes CDR1 LGHDT and CDR2 YNNKEL (reference sequence).

This clonotype showed up many times. The CDR3 DNA reads TGTGCCAGCAGCCCGGCCCCAGGGAGGATGAACACTGAAGCTTTCTTT. Amino acids: CASSPAPGRMNTEAFF. This chain connects TRBV11-1 to TRBJ1-1; tentatively, D is TRBD1 (5 bases). The CDR3 has 16 amino acids. Trimming removed 5 bases at V and 0 bases at J, with 16 bases between. CDR1 SGHAT and CDR2 FQDESV come from the germline V gene (reference sequence).

This clonotype was seen ten or more times. The junction departs from the called germline gene at one end, perhaps through a read error. The rearrangement uses TRBV5-1 and TRBJ1-3; D not certain. Germline CDR1 is SGHRS and CDR2 is YFSETQ. The CDR3 loop spans 14 amino acids. Here the CDR3 DNA reads TGTGCCAGCAGCTTAGGCGCAGCTGGAAACACCATATATTTT. Encoded protein: CASSLGAAGNTIYF. Filled out from reference TRBV5-1 and TRBJ1-3, the complete variable domain reads KAGVTQTPRYLIKTRGQQVTLSCSPISGHRSVSWYQQTPGQGLQFLFEYFSETQRNKGNFPGRFSGRQFSNSRSEMNVSTLELGDSALYLCASSLGAAGNTIYFGEGSWLTVV.

The chain employs TRBV4-1 and TRBJ1-3; TRBD1 is a possible D gene (6 bases). The CDR3 is 15 amino acids. The V end was cut by 2 bases, the J end by 1 base, with 9 bases between. Looked up from germline, CDR1 is MGHRA and CDR2 is YSYEKL. CDR3 loop: CASSQWTASGNTIYF. The CDR3 region has the DNA TGCGCCAGCAGCCAATGGACAGCGTCTGGAAACACCATATATTTT.

There are many counts of this clonotype. The chain combines TRBV7-9 with TRBJ2-3; TRBD1 aligns across 9 bases. V dropped 4 bases and J dropped 3; count of bases not matched to a gene: 8. CDR1 and CDR2 (germline): SEHNR, FQNEAQ (reference sequence). The CDR3 has 16 residues. The CDR3 sequence is CASSSTGQGRTDTQYF. For the CDR3, the DNA is TGTGCCAGCAGCTCGACGGGACAGGGCAGGACAGATACGCAGTATTTT.

This clonotype has just a few counts. This chain connects TRBV2 to TRBJ2-3, with D possibly called TRBD1 or TRBD2 (5 bases each). CDR1 is SNHLY, CDR2 FYNNEI, per germline. CDR3 size: 16 residues. V lost 4 bases to trimming and J lost 6 bases, with 20 bases between them. DNA of the CDR3: TGTGCCAGCAGTGCCCGAGGGGCCGGGCCCGGGGATACGCAGTATTTT. The encoded protein is CASSARGAGPGDTQYF.

This clonotype was seen repeatedly, ten times or more. The rearrangement joins TRBV6-1 to TRBJ2-7; 7 bases fit TRBD1. Trimming at V came to 6 bases and at J to 5 bases, leaving 4 bases not matched to a gene. The CDR3 runs 12 residues. Germline V CDR1 and CDR2: MNHNS, SASEGT. Here the CDR3 DNA reads TGTGCCAGCAGGACGACAGGGCACGAGCAGTACTTC. This gives the protein CASRTTGHEQYF.

This clonotype has only a few counts. V is TRBV28 and J is TRBJ2-3, with D uncertain. This CDR3 contains 14 residues. CDR1 and CDR2 from the germline V gene are MDHEN and SYDVKM. V lost 6 bases and J lost 3, with 13 bases in between. Written as DNA, the CDR3 is TGTGCCAGCAGGAACAGAGTAATAACAGATACGCAGTATTTT. It encodes CASRNRVITDTQYF.

This clonotype showed up just a few times. The chain joins TRBV19 to TRBJ2-2; TRBD2 might be the D (7 bases). CDR1 is LNHDA, CDR2 SQIVND, per germline (reference sequence). This CDR3 is built from 18 residues. The V end was cut by 1 base, the J end by 0 bases, with 15 bases between. The CDR3: CASSIGQGRVANTGELFF. Written as DNA, the CDR3 is TGTGCCAGTAGTATAGGGCAGGGGAGGGTGGCGAACACCGGGGAGCTGTTTTTT. Complete variable domain (other parts from reference TRBV19 and TRBJ2-2): DGGITQSPKYLFRKEGQNVTLSCEQNLNHDAMYWYRQDPGQGLRLIYYSQIVNDFQKGDIAEGYSVSREKKESFPLTVTSAQKNPTAFYLCASSIGQGRVANTGELFFGEGSRLTVL.

In this sample, this clonotype turned up many times. The rearrangement uses TRBV3-1 and TRBJ2-5, with 9 bases that match TRBD2. The germline CDR1 and CDR2 sequences are LGHDT and YNNKEL (reference sequence). The CDR3 runs 17 residues. V was clipped by 0 bases and J by 1 base; unmatched bases: 6. Written as DNA, the CDR3 is TGTGCCAGCAGCCAAGATGCCCTGACTAGCGGCCAAGAGACCCAGTACTTC. This codes for CASSQDALTSGQETQYF.

This clonotype was detected ten times or more. V usage is TRBV5-1 and J usage is TRBJ1-1; D not certain. Germline V gene sequence: CDR1 SGHRS, CDR2 YFSETQ. CDR3 length: 13 residues. Deletions cut 0 bases from V and 4 bases from J, with 7 bases between. The chain's CDR3 is CASSLAECTEAFF. DNA for the CDR3: TGCGCCAGCAGCTTGGCTGAGTGCACTGAAGCTTTCTTT.

This clonotype has a count of ten or more. The chain links TRBV27 to TRBJ1-5; 12 positions match TRBD1. V shed 6 bases, J shed 6 bases, and the junction held 6 bases outside the gene matches. Germline CDR1 is MNHEY and CDR2 is SMNVEV (reference sequence). There are 15 residues in the CDR3. The CDR3 here is CASRPGQGAIQPQHF. As DNA, the CDR3 is TGTGCCAGCAGACCGGGACAGGGGGCGATTCAGCCCCAGCATTTT.

The sample holds many counts of this clonotype. This chain links TRBV6-5 with TRBJ2-7, with a tentative D call TRBD1 (7 bases). Germline CDR1 and CDR2: MNHEY and SVGAGI. Trimming shortened V by 2 bases and J by 4 bases, and 18 bases separated the two germline ends. The CDR3 covers 16 residues. Written as DNA, the CDR3 is TGTGCCAGCAGTTACGACGTTGGGCCAGGGGGGTACGAGCAGTACTTC. It yields the protein CASSYDVGPGGYEQYF.

Turning to this clonotype: A much larger clone lies one base from this, so it may be a read error. The conserved phenylalanine or tryptophan normally closing the CDR3 is absent here, so this likely arose from a read error. This sequence joins TRBV27 and TRBJ1-1; D remains unclear. This CDR3 has 15 residues. Trimming cost V 0 bases and J 1 base, with 9 bases left between them. CDR1 MNHEY and CDR2 SMNVEV come from the germline V gene (reference sequence). CDR3 coding DNA: TGTGCCAGCAGTTTATCAATCTCGGGGAACACTGAAGCTTTCCTT. Amino acid sequence: CASSLSISGNTEAFL.

This clonotype was observed a few times. This sequence joins TRBV3-1 and TRBJ1-1; D is possibly TRBD1 (5 bases). In germline, CDR1 is LGHDT, CDR2 YNNKEL (reference sequence). Trimming cost V 2 bases and J 4 bases, with 23 bases left between them. The CDR3 covers 18 residues. The CDR3 spells CASSQSPLGALGGTEAFF. The CDR3 nucleotides are TGTGCCAGCAGCCAAAGTCCCCTCGGGGCGCTCGGGGGCACTGAAGCTTTCTTT.

Comments on this clonotype: Sequence at one end of the junction differs from germline and may be a read error. This rearrangement joins TRBV6-2 or TRBV6-3 to TRBJ1-2; 7 positions agree with TRBD1. The V gene's germline CDR1 is MNHEY and CDR2 SVGEGT. The CDR3 runs to 11 residues. In DNA, the CDR3 is TGTGCCAGCAGTGATAGCAGGGGGAGCGCCTTC. Its protein is CASSDSRGSAF.

Comment on this clonotype: A much larger clone differs from this one at a single base, so this may be a read error. The J gene is TRBJ2-7, the V gene TRBV6-1; D unresolved. The germline gives CDR1 MNHNS, CDR2 SASEGT. Trimming removed 3 bases at V and 5 bases at J, with 8 bases between. The CDR3 runs to 12 residues. As DNA, the CDR3 is TGTGCCAGCAGTGAGGACGTCGACGAGCAGTACTTC. Translated, it gives CASSEDVDEQYF.

This clonotype has a handful of counts. This sequence joins TRBV18 and TRBJ1-6, with D tentatively TRBD1 (6 bases). Germline CDR1 reads KGHSH; CDR2 reads LQKENI. This CDR3 region has 17 residues. Trimming pared 3 bases from V and 7 bases from J, leaving 19 bases between. In nucleotides, the CDR3 is TGTGCCAGCTCACCGGCGACAGGCGGTCGGAGGAATTCACCCCTCCACTTT. Translation gives CASSPATGGRRNSPLHF.

This clonotype was seen a few times. The chain uses TRBV7-3 and TRBJ1-4; no firm D call. The V end was cut by 5 bases, the J end by 5 bases, with 9 bases between. The germline CDR1 and CDR2 sequences are SGHTA and FQGTGA. The CDR3 covers 13 residues. In DNA, the CDR3 is TGTGCCAGCAGCAAATCAGTGAATGAAAAACTGTTTTTT. Translating gives CASSKSVNEKLFF.

The chain employs TRBV7-9 and TRBJ1-3; D might be TRBD1 (5 bases). V was trimmed by 0 bases and J by 4 bases, leaving 10 bases between them. From germline, CDR1 is SEHNR and CDR2 FQNEAQ (reference sequence). This CDR3 region has 15 residues. The CDR3 protein is CASSLAGVAGNTIYF. As DNA, the CDR3 is TGTGCCAGCAGCTTAGCAGGGGTTGCCGGAAACACCATATATTTT.

This chain links TRBV9 with TRBJ2-3, with 8 bases aligning to TRBD2. There are 16 residues in the CDR3. The germline gives CDR1 SGDLS, CDR2 YYNGEE. The trim removed 0 bases at V and 2 bases at J, leaving 5 bases unmatched. CDR3 in amino acids: CASSVEAGDHTDTQYF. CDR3 DNA: TGTGCCAGCAGCGTAGAAGCGGGGGACCACACAGATACGCAGTATTTT.